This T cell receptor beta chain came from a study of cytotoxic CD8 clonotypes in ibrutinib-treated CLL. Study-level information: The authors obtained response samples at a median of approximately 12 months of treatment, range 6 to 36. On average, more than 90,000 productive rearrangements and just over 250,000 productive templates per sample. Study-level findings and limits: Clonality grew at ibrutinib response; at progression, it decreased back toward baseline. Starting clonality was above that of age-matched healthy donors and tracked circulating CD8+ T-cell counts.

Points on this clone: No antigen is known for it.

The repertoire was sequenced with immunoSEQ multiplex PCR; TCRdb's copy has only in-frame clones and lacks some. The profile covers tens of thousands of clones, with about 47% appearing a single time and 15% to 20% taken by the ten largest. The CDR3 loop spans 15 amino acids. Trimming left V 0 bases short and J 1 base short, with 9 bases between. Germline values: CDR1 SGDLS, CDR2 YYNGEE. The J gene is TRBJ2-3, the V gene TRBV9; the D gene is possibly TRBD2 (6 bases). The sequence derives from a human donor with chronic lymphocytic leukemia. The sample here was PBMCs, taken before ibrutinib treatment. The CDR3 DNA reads TGTGCCAGCAGCGTAGTCGGGGAGGGCACAGATACGCAGTATTTT. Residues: CASSVVGEGTDTQYF. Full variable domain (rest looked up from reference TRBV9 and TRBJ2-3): DSGVTQTPKHLITATGQRVTLRCSPRSGDLSVYWYQQSLDQGLQFLIQYYNGEERAKGNILERFSAQQFPDLHSELNLSSLELGDSALYFCASSVVGEGTDTQYFGPGTRLTVL.